This TCR beta chain comes out of a study of T cells in Graves' hyperthyroidism and ophthalmopathy. The table lists this clonotype with many counts. Researchers took RNA transcripts and amplified the TCR beta CDR3 regions from them. During a first-round RT-PCR of the TCR CDR3, the HTBI primer set was used. A single record per CDR3 protein comes from TCRdb applying MiXCR to the multiplex PCR reads. The profile shows about 300,000 distinct CDR3 sequences, less than 30% of them singletons. Germline lookup yields CDR1 MNHEY and CDR2 SVGAGI. V dropped 8 bases and J dropped 0 bases, with 5 bases sitting between them. CDR3 length: 12 residues.

The sequenced sample was blood. This clonotype was obtained from a man in his forties or fifties with Graves' hyperthyroidism that later progressed to Graves' ophthalmopathy. V and J are TRBV6-5 and TRBJ2-4; D gene ambiguous. For the CDR3, the DNA is TGTGCCAGCGAGTTAGCCAAAAACATTCAGTACTTC. Its protein product is CASELAKNIQYF.